The TCR beta chain under discussion was sequenced for a study of cytomegalovirus exposure and HLA in healthy donors. In the PCR, 60 Vbeta and 13 Jbeta primers were used. Libraries were prepared by immunoSEQ multiplex PCR; TCRdb keeps only in-frame clonotypes and omits some of them. The table lists under 150,000 clones, over 65% of them singletons. Germline V CDR1 and CDR2: MNHNS, SASEGT. Trimming took 6 bases from V and 5 from J; bases not matched to a gene: 5. The CDR3 spans 13 residues. The TCR sequence derives from a man aged 40-50 years in good health and CMV-seronegative. The gene calls are TRBV6-1 and TRBJ2-7; TRBD1 agrees at 9 bases. The specimen was PBMCs. CDR3 DNA: TGTGCCAGCAGGCTACAGGGGGCCAACGAGCAGTACTTC. This codes for CASRLQGANEQYF.